This is a list of T cell receptor beta chains from one sample in a study of type 1 and type 2 diabetes patients. MiXCR was run by TCRdb on the multiplex PCR reads, yielding one entry per CDR3 protein. The sample consists of 280,000 or so distinct CDR3 sequences, more than 40% of them appearing once. Sequencing was carried out using peripheral blood mononuclear cells (PBMCs). Receptors originate from a man aged 18-30 years with type 2 diabetes. The CDR3 runs from the conserved cysteine through the conserved F or W. A D gene is named only where the DNA matches it firmly. Expanded clones get a size class; other rows say once, few or many, or leave the size out.

. | . | TRBJ2-2 | TRBV20-1 | CSALKETHNTGELFF | TGCAGTGCGTTGAAGGAGACTCATAACACCGGGGAGCTGTTTTTT
TRBD1 | . | TRBJ2-3 | TRBV28 | CASSTGGTDTQYF | TGTGCCAGCTCGACAGGGGGCACAGATACGCAGTATTTT
. | few | TRBJ1-4 | TRBV10-3 | CAISATQAAASTNEKLFF | TGTGCCATCAGTGCCACTCAAGCAGCGGCCTCAACTAATGAAAAACTGTTTTTT
. | . | TRBJ2-2 | TRBV7-2 | CASSLMGTYTGELFF | TGTGCCAGCAGTTTAATGGGGACCTACACCGGGGAGCTGTTTTTT
. | . | TRBJ2-1 | TRBV7-2 | CASSLVDNEQFF | TGTGCCAGCAGCTTAGTTGATAATGAGCAGTTCTTC
. | many | TRBJ2-5 | TRBV10-2 | CASSESSGLQETQYF | TGCGCCAGCAGTGAGTCGAGTGGCCTCCAAGAGACCCAGTACTTC
TRBD1 | . | TRBJ1-4 | TRBV4-3 | CASSQDVGTGGEKLFF | TGCGCCAGCAGCCAAGATGTCGGGACAGGGGGTGAAAAACTGTTTTTT
TRBD2 | . | TRBJ2-7 | TRBV12-3/TRBV12-4 | CASSEAPSGSYEQYF | TGCGCCAGCAGTGAAGCGCCTAGCGGGTCCTACGAGCAGTACTTC
TRBD2 | few | TRBJ2-5 | TRBV4-1 | CASSQDQGGYETQYF | TGCGCCAGCAGCCAAGATCAGGGAGGGTACGAGACCCAGTACTTC
TRBD1 | . | TRBJ1-4 | TRBV9 | CASSRQGNRGEKLFF | TGTGCCAGCAGCCGACAGGGAAATCGGGGTGAAAAACTGTTTTTT
TRBD1 | . | TRBJ1-2 | TRBV19 | CASSMGQGTYGYTF | TGTGCCAGTAGTATGGGACAGGGGACCTATGGCTACACCTTC
. | . | TRBJ2-7 | TRBV29-1 | CSVNGLTPDFYEQYF | TGCAGCGTTAACGGGCTCACCCCCGACTTCTACGAGCAGTACTTC
. | . | TRBJ2-5 | TRBV28 | CASSFSLETQYF | TGTGCCAGCAGTTTTTCCTTGGAGACCCAGTACTTC
. | . | TRBJ2-7 | TRBV2 | CASSIGRRAYEQYF | TGTGCCAGTAGTATAGGGCGGAGAGCCTACGAGCAGTACTTC
. | . | TRBJ2-6 | TRBV25-1 | CASMAYSGANVLTF | TGTGCCAGCATGGCGTACTCTGGGGCCAACGTCCTGACTTTC
TRBD1 | many | TRBJ2-5 | TRBV7-3 | CASSTGQRETQYF | TGTGCCAGCAGCACGGGACAGCGGGAGACCCAGTACTTC
TRBD2 | . | TRBJ2-1 | TRBV30 | CAWSVGLAGGNEQFF | TGTGCCTGGAGTGTGGGACTAGCGGGAGGGAATGAGCAGTTCTTC
TRBD1 | . | TRBJ1-1 | TRBV7-9 | CASSLVRGQVSAEAFF | TGTGCCAGCAGCTTAGTTCGGGGACAGGTCTCGGCTGAAGCTTTCTTT
TRBD1 | . | TRBJ1-6 | TRBV20-1 | CSARIGTGSSPLHF | TGCAGTGCTAGAATCGGGACAGGGAGTTCACCCCTCCACTTT
. | few | TRBJ2-3 | TRBV6-1 | CASSRGGDTQYF | TGTGCCAGCAGTAGAGGCGGAGATACGCAGTATTTT